Listed here are 7 T cell receptor beta chains from one sample, sequenced in a study of shared clonotypes between healthy human individuals. This table comes from immunoSEQ multiplex PCR, and its TCRdb copy is limited to in-frame clones, with some not included. Of hundreds of thousands of clones in the sample, less than 85% are singletons; the top ten hold around 1.6%. What was sequenced was memory CD4+ T cells sorted from blood. Subset described: CD45RA-negative fraction. All receptors derive from a woman aged 25 to 39 in good health.

The chain uses TRBV28 and TRBJ2-3, with TRBD1 identical over 7 bases. Germline values: CDR1 MDHEN, CDR2 SYDVKM. Trimming cost V 4 bases and J 6 bases; bases outside gene matches: 10. The CDR3 spans 15 residues. The CDR3 nucleotides read TGTGCCAGCAGTTCCCCGGGACAGCGACGGGATACGCAGTATTTT. It yields the protein CASSSPGQRRDTQYF.

This clone was counted only a few times. The rearrangement uses TRBV7-8 and TRBJ1-3; D unclear. The germline CDR1 and CDR2 sequences are SGHVS and FQNEAQ. Trimming left V 0 bases short and J 3 bases short, with 6 bases between. There are 14 residues in the CDR3. The CDR3 coding sequence is TGTGCCAGCAGCTTAGCGACAATTGGAAACACCATATATTTT. Residues: CASSLATIGNTIYF.

This clone was picked up one time. This chain links TRBV15 with TRBJ1-3, with 8 bases fitting TRBD1. With 1 base clipped from V and 2 bases from J, the junction kept 7 bases outside the gene matches. The CDR3 loop spans 17 amino acids. Germline values: CDR1 LNHNV, CDR2 YYDKDF (reference sequence). CDR3 sequence reads: CATSRGSGRGPGNTIYF. For the CDR3, the DNA is TGTGCCACCAGCAGAGGAAGCGGCAGGGGGCCTGGAAACACCATATATTTT. The full variable domain, in which reference TRBV15 and TRBJ1-3 provide the parts outside the CDR3, is DAMVIQNPRYQVTQFGKPVTLSCSQTLNHNVMYWYQQKSSQAPKLLFHYYDKDFNNEADTPDNFQSRRPNTSFCFLDIRSPGLGDTAMYLCATSRGSGRGPGNTIYFGEGSWLTVV.

The gene calls are TRBV6-5 and TRBJ1-6; 9 nucleotides match TRBD1. Germline V gene sequence: CDR1 MNHEY, CDR2 SVGAGI. V trimming: 7 bases; J trimming: 10 bases; junction bases outside the gene matches: 2. The CDR3 covers 12 residues. The CDR3 region has the DNA TGTGCCAGCACCGGACAGGGGTCACCCCTCCACTTT. As protein: CASTGQGSPLHF.

The chain joins TRBV5-6 to TRBJ2-7; TRBD2 matches 7 bases. In germline, CDR1 is SGHDT, CDR2 YYEEEE. Trimming removed 2 bases from V and 4 bases from J; junction bases left unmatched: 3. The CDR3 is made up of 13 amino acids. CDR3 sequence reads: CASSFGGSYEQYF. Written as DNA, the CDR3 is TGTGCCAGCAGCTTTGGCGGGAGTTACGAGCAGTACTTC.

The rearrangement joins TRBV18 to TRBJ1-2, with D possibly being TRBD1 (6 bases). The CDR3 covers 15 residues. The V gene lost 5 bases and the J gene lost 2 bases, with 15 bases spanning the gap. The germline CDR1 and CDR2 sequences are KGHSH and LQKENI. CDR3 DNA sequence: TGTGCCAGCTCAGGGGGGCCAATACAGAACTATGGCTACACCTTC. Translating it yields CASSGGPIQNYGYTF.

V usage is TRBV21-1 and J usage is TRBJ2-7. TRBV21-1 is recorded as a pseudogene. The CDR3 length is 13 residues. DNA for the CDR3: TGTGCCAGCAGCATAGGCTTTACCTACGAGCAGTACTTC. Amino acids: CASSIGFTYEQYF.